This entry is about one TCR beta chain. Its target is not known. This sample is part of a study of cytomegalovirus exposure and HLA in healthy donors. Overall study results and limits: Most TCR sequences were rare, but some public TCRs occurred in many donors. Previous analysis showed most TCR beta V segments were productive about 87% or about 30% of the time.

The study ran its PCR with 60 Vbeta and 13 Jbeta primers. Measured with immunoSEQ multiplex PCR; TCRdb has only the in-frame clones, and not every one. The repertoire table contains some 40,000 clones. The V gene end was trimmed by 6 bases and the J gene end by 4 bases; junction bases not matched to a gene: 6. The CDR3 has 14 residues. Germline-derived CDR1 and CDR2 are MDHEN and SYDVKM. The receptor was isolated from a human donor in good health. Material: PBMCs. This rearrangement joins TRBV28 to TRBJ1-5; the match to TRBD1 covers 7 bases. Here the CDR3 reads CASSRDSLNQPQHF. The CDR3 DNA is TGTGCCAGCAGCCGGGACAGTCTGAATCAGCCCCAGCATTTT.